One and the same sample provided the 31 T cell receptor beta chains below, sequenced in a study of CD8 T cells in Susac syndrome. When the RNA was reverse transcribed, random hexamers were used with an input of about 0.5 to 1 ug. MiXCR, run by TCRdb on the immunoSEQ multiplex PCR reads, gives a single entry per CDR3 protein. The repertoire holds some 120,000 distinct CDR3 sequences, around 94% seen once, with less than 0.25% in the top ten. Sequenced material: CD8+ T cells from PBMCs. All receptors come from a human donor with Susac syndrome.

This clonotype was recorded once. V is TRBV5-8 and J is TRBJ2-2; no reliable D call. Looked up from germline, CDR1 is SGHTS and CDR2 is YDEGEE. The CDR3 runs 14 residues. V shed 0 bases and J shed 1 base, with 4 bases lying between them. Here the CDR3 DNA reads TGTGCCAGCAGCTTGGGACTGAACACCGGGGAGCTGTTTTTT. This translates into CASSLGLNTGELFF.

The chain recombines TRBV27 with TRBJ2-7; weak D call: TRBD1 (6 bases). Trimming shortened V by 5 bases and J by 3 bases, and 14 bases separated the two germline ends. This CDR3 has 14 residues. Germline lookup yields CDR1 MNHEY and CDR2 SMNVEV (reference sequence). CDR3 bases: TGTGCCAGCAGTACAAACAGGGTGAGCTACGAGCAGTACTTC. This translates into CASSTNRVSYEQYF.

This chain uses TRBV28 with TRBJ2-7; D is possibly TRBD1 (6 bases). The V and J ends lost 8 bases and 2 bases respectively, with 13 bases between them. This CDR3 spans 13 amino acids. Germline V gene sequence: CDR1 MDHEN, CDR2 SYDVKM. CDR3: CASEPQGTYEQYF. CDR3 bases: TGTGCCAGCGAGCCGCAGGGGACCTACGAGCAGTACTTC.

This chain links TRBV13 with TRBJ2-5; tentative D call: TRBD2 (5 bases). Trimming took 0 bases from V and 5 from J, leaving 10 bases between them. CDR1 and CDR2 from the germline V gene are PRHDT and FYEKMQ (reference sequence). This CDR3 is 14 amino acids long. The CDR3 region has the DNA TGTGCCAGCAGCTTAGGCGGGAAAGAGGAGACCCAGTACTTC. Translation gives CASSLGGKEETQYF. Variable domain in full (rest from reference TRBV13 and TRBJ2-5): AAGVIQSPRHLIKEKRETATLKCYPIPRHDTVYWYQQGPGQDPQFLISFYEKMQSDKGSIPDRFSAQQFSDYHSELNMSSLELGDSALYFCASSLGGKEETQYFGPGTRLLVL.

The chain couples TRBV4-1 to TRBJ1-1; D unclear. V shed 0 bases and J shed 1 base, with 3 bases lying between them. The CDR3 spans 13 residues. The germline gives CDR1 MGHRA, CDR2 YSYEKL. The CDR3 DNA follows: TGCGCCAGCAGCCAAGAACGGAACACTGAAGCTTTCTTT. Translating it yields CASSQERNTEAFF.

The chain links TRBV29-1 to TRBJ1-2, with no clear D. V lost 4 bases, J lost 1 base, and 10 bases lay in between. This CDR3 contains 13 residues. Germline-derived CDR1 and CDR2 are SQVTM and ANQGSEA. The CDR3 region has the DNA TGCAGCGTTGTGGCACCACTTAACTATGGCTACACCTTC. Residues: CSVVAPLNYGYTF. The full variable domain, completed using reference TRBV29-1 and TRBJ1-2, is SAVISQKPSRDICQRGTSLTIQCQVDSQVTMMFWYRQQPGQSLTLIATANQGSEATYESGFVIDKFPISRPNLTFSTLTVSNMSPEDSSIYLCSVVAPLNYGYTFGSGTRLTVV.

The CDR3 sequence is CASTPAGASYEQYF. CDR3 in DNA: TGTGCCAGCACCCCCGCCGGCGCCTCCTACGAGCAGTACTTC. The chain has TRBV7-6 and TRBJ2-7; D is undetermined. This CDR3 is built from 14 residues. CDR1 is SGHVS and CDR2 is FNYEAQ in the germline V gene. Trimming removed 7 bases at V and 0 bases at J, with 13 bases between. Full variable domain (missing parts from reference TRBV7-6 and TRBJ2-7): GAGVSQSPRYKVTKRGQDVALRCDPISGHVSLYWYRQALGQGPEFLTYFNYEAQQDKSGLPNDRFSAERPEGSISTLTIQRTEQRDSAMYRCASTPAGASYEQYFGPGTRLTVT.

The chain recombines TRBV3-1 with TRBJ2-1; unclear D gene. The V and J ends lost 3 bases and 1 base respectively, with 16 bases between them. The CDR3 is 17 amino acids. In germline, CDR1 is LGHDT, CDR2 YNNKEL (reference sequence). Here the CDR3 reads CASSHLGRHQSYNEQFF. The CDR3 bases are TGTGCCAGCAGCCATCTCGGGCGGCACCAGTCCTACAATGAGCAGTTCTTC.

V usage is TRBV5-1 and J usage is TRBJ2-3, with 7 bases lining up with TRBD1. CDR3 length: 15 amino acids. Germline lookup yields CDR1 SGHRS and CDR2 YFSETQ. With 4 bases clipped from V and 3 bases from J, the junction kept 8 bases outside the gene matches. CDR3 coding DNA: TGCGCCAGCAGCCGACAGGGACGTAGGACAGATACGCAGTATTTT. Protein sequence: CASSRQGRRTDTQYF.

This clonotype was picked up one time. The rearrangement uses TRBV11-1 and TRBJ1-6; D gene uncertain. V was trimmed by 1 base and J by 5 bases, leaving 6 bases between them. Germline-derived CDR1 and CDR2 are SGHAT and FQDESV (reference sequence). CDR3 length equals 14 residues. The CDR3 region is CASSLVGNNSPLHF. CDR3 in DNA: TGTGCCAGCAGCTTAGTGGGGAATAATTCACCCCTCCACTTT.

The table lists this clonotype with a count of one. The genes are TRBV6-5 and TRBJ2-3; D is unresolved. The germline CDR1 and CDR2 sequences are MNHEY and SVGAGI. V was shortened by 5 bases and J by 9 bases, with 15 bases between the two germline ends. The CDR3 runs to 13 residues. The DNA of the CDR3 is TGTGCCAGCAGTCGTGTCGCAAGTGGCACGCAGTATTTT. This encodes CASSRVASGTQYF.

The chain is built from TRBV30 and TRBJ1-2; 8 positions agree with TRBD1. The ends lost 1 base at V and 8 bases at J; junction bases unmatched: 9. Germline lookup yields CDR1 GTSNPN and CDR2 SVGIG (reference sequence). The CDR3 is 14 residues long. CDR3 coding DNA: TGTGCCTGGAGTGCAAGTACTACAGGGGGGGGCTACACCTTC. It specifies CAWSASTTGGGYTF.

This chain uses TRBV5-1 with TRBJ2-1, with D tentatively TRBD2 (6 bases). CDR1 and CDR2 (germline): SGHRS, YFSETQ. V lost 1 base to trimming and J lost 8 bases, with 19 bases between them. The CDR3 consists of 16 residues. CDR3 amino acids: CASSLSGLTFSDEQFF. The CDR3 nucleotides read TGCGCCAGCAGCTTGTCGGGACTTACCTTTAGCGATGAGCAGTTCTTC.

This sequence joins TRBV6-5 and TRBJ1-1; D is possibly TRBD1 (5 bases). The CDR3 sequence is 13 residues long. Germline lookup yields CDR1 MNHEY and CDR2 SVGAGI. Between the trimmed V and J ends, which lost 3 bases and 4 bases, there was a span of 9 bases. The CDR3 reads CASSYRGGTEAFF. The CDR3 DNA reads as TGTGCCAGCAGTTATCGGGGGGGCACTGAAGCTTTCTTT.

The rearrangement uses TRBV20-1 and TRBJ2-5; 7 nucleotides match TRBD1. Germline CDR1 is DFQATT and CDR2 is SNEGSKA (reference sequence). The trim removed 1 base at V and 1 base at J, leaving 9 bases unmatched. The CDR3 totals 16 residues. The CDR3 is CSARGGSGTAQETQYF. Here the CDR3 DNA reads TGCAGTGCTAGAGGGGGTTCCGGGACAGCCCAAGAGACCCAGTACTTC.

The chain links TRBV30 to TRBJ2-3, with D perhaps given as TRBD1 or TRBD2 (6 bases each). V was clipped by 0 bases and J by 4 bases, with 20 bases between them. CDR1 GTSNPN and CDR2 SVGIG come from the germline V gene (reference sequence). CDR3 length: 17 amino acids. The CDR3 loop reads CAWSVLGGHSPSDTQYF. The CDR3 DNA reads TGTGCCTGGAGTGTTTTGGGGGGCCATTCCCCCTCAGATACGCAGTATTTT. The full variable domain, rest sourced from reference TRBV30 and TRBJ2-3, is SQTIHQWPATLVQPVGSPLSLECTVEGTSNPNLYWYRQAAGRGLQLLFYSVGIGQISSEVPQNLSASRPQDRQFILSSKKLLLSDSGFYLCAWSVLGGHSPSDTQYFGPGTRLTVL.

J is TRBJ2-1 and V is TRBV30, with D maybe TRBD2 (5 bases). V was trimmed by 2 bases and J by 6 bases, leaving 17 bases between them. Germline CDR1 is GTSNPN and CDR2 is SVGIG (reference sequence). This CDR3 spans 15 amino acids. CDR3 protein: CAWSRGLVGINEQFF. The CDR3 nucleotides read TGTGCCTGGAGTCGAGGACTGGTCGGGATCAATGAGCAGTTCTTC.

The gene calls are TRBV12-3 or TRBV12-4 and TRBJ2-5; possible D gene TRBD2, 6 bases. The CDR3 runs 17 residues. Trimming cost V 5 bases and J 2 bases, with 21 bases left between them. Here the CDR3 reads CASSGGTVEGRQETQYF. The CDR3 DNA reads TGTGCCAGCAGTGGGGGGACGGTCGAAGGACGTCAAGAGACCCAGTACTTC.

The chain carries TRBV4-2 and TRBJ1-2; 10 bases are a match to TRBD1. From germline, CDR1 is LGHNA and CDR2 YNFKEQ. V gave up 0 bases and J gave up 8 bases; unmatched junction bases: 9. The CDR3 has 16 residues. The CDR3 DNA reads as TGTGCCAGCAGCCAAGACGTACAATCGACAGGGGGCGGCTACACCTTC. Residues: CASSQDVQSTGGGYTF.

This chain uses TRBV28 with TRBJ2-1; D gene ambiguous. V lost 0 bases, J lost 0 bases, and 9 bases lay in between. The CDR3 covers 16 residues. From germline, CDR1 is MDHEN and CDR2 SYDVKM. CDR3 amino acids: CASSLWVESSYNEQFF. The CDR3 DNA follows: TGTGCCAGCAGTTTATGGGTGGAGAGCTCCTACAATGAGCAGTTCTTC. The whole variable domain, remainder taken from reference TRBV28 and TRBJ2-1, is DVKVTQSSRYLVKRTGEKVFLECVQDMDHENMFWYRQDPGLGLRLIYFSYDVKMKEKGDIPEGYSVSREKKERFSLILESASTNQTSMYLCASSLWVESSYNEQFFGPGTRLTVL.

V and J are TRBV30 and TRBJ2-2; no firm D call. CDR3 length: 14 amino acids. Trimming took 3 bases from V and 7 from J, leaving 15 bases between them. Per the germline V gene, CDR1 is GTSNPN and CDR2 is SVGIG (reference sequence). CDR3 amino acids: CAWSDGQARGELFF. DNA of the CDR3: TGTGCCTGGAGCGACGGCCAAGCGCGCGGGGAGCTGTTTTTT.

The genes are TRBV4-3 and TRBJ2-1; 8 bases fit TRBD1. This CDR3 spans 14 amino acids. Trimming removed 3 bases from V and 5 bases from J; junction bases left unmatched: 3. CDR1 LGHNA and CDR2 YSLEER come from the germline V gene. This CDR3 reads CASSQGQANNEQFF. Written as DNA, the CDR3 is TGCGCCAGCAGCCAGGGACAGGCCAACAATGAGCAGTTCTTC.

The genes are TRBV7-9 and TRBJ2-3, with D unresolved. Germline-derived CDR1 and CDR2 are SEHNR and FQNEAQ (reference sequence). The CDR3 has 19 amino acids. The V end was cut by 1 base, the J end by 2 bases, with 22 bases between. The CDR3 reads CASSLEAGDGRIDTDTQYF. As DNA, the CDR3 is TGTGCCAGCAGCTTAGAAGCAGGAGACGGCAGGATTGACACAGATACGCAGTATTTT.

This clonotype was seen once. The chain is built from TRBV7-9 and TRBJ2-5, with D perhaps matching TRBD1 or TRBD2 (5 bases each). The length of the CDR3 is 14 residues. Trimming took off 2 bases at V and 3 bases at J, with 10 bases between the two ends. Germline-derived CDR1 and CDR2 are SEHNR and FQNEAQ (reference sequence). CDR3 loop: CASSLNLGEETQYF. CDR3 DNA sequence: TGTGCCAGCAGCTTAAATTTGGGGGAAGAGACCCAGTACTTC.

This sequence joins TRBV19 and TRBJ2-1; 11 nucleotides align to TRBD2. Trimming at V came to 1 base and at J to 4 bases, leaving 3 bases not matched to a gene. CDR3 length: 16 residues. Germline CDR1 is LNHDA and CDR2 is SQIVND (reference sequence). The CDR3 protein is CASSIVTSGMYNEQFF. DNA of the CDR3: TGTGCCAGTAGTATAGTGACTAGCGGGATGTACAATGAGCAGTTCTTC. Looking up the rest from reference TRBV19 and TRBJ2-1 gives the full variable domain: DGGITQSPKYLFRKEGQNVTLSCEQNLNHDAMYWYRQDPGQGLRLIYYSQIVNDFQKGDIAEGYSVSREKKESFPLTVTSAQKNPTAFYLCASSIVTSGMYNEQFFGPGTRLTVL.

The chain couples TRBV4-3 to TRBJ1-5; tentatively, D is TRBD1 (5 bases). This CDR3 spans 15 amino acids. Germline V gives CDR1 LGHNA, CDR2 YSLEER. V gave up 0 bases and J gave up 4 bases, with 10 bases separating them. CDR3 bases: TGCGCCAGCAGCCAAGATCGACAGTCGAATCAGCCCCAGCATTTT. Its translation is CASSQDRQSNQPQHF.

This chain links TRBV18 with TRBJ2-6, with TRBD1 matching 7 bases. The V segment lost 4 bases and the J segment 0 bases; nucleotides outside the gene matches: 9. CDR3 length: 18 residues. CDR1 KGHSH and CDR2 LQKENI come from the germline V gene. DNA of the CDR3: TGTGCCAGCTCACAACAGGGGCCACCTTTCTCTGGGGCCAACGTCCTGACTTTC. This gives the protein CASSQQGPPFSGANVLTF. Using reference TRBV18 and TRBJ2-6 for the parts outside the CDR3, the full variable domain is NAGVMQNPRHLVRRRGQEARLRCSPMKGHSHVYWYRQLPEEGLKFMVYLQKENIIDESGMPKERFSAEFPKEGPSILRIQQVVRGDSAAYFCASSQQGPPFSGANVLTFGAGSRLTVL.

V usage is TRBV20-1 and J usage is TRBJ2-7; 9 bases line up with TRBD1. The CDR3 is made up of 16 amino acids. The junction had 7 bases not matched to a gene; V was cut back by 0 bases and J by 1 base. Germline V lookup: CDR1 DFQATT, CDR2 SNEGSKA (reference sequence). CDR3 nucleotides: TGCAGTGCTAGAGATTGGGACAGGGTTTCGTCCTACGAGCAGTACTTC. Translating gives CSARDWDRVSSYEQYF.

J is TRBJ1-1 and V is TRBV21-1; no check of the table's D call, TRBD1, against the DNA was made. TRBV21-1 is given as a pseudogene. The CDR3 has 16 amino acids. CDR3 in amino acids: CASSFRDTHPDTEAFF. The DNA of the CDR3 is TGTGCCAGCAGCTTCCGGGACACCCACCCCGACACTGAAGCTTTCTTT.

In this sample, this clonotype turned up once. The CDR3 region is CASSEAGTVYNEQFF. In DNA, the CDR3 is TGTGCCAGCAGCGAGGCTGGGACGGTGTACAATGAGCAGTTCTTC. The J gene is TRBJ2-1, the V gene TRBV9; tentatively, D is TRBD1 or TRBD2 (5 bases each). V lost 3 bases to trimming and J lost 4 bases, with 14 bases between them. Per germline, CDR1 SGDLS and CDR2 YYNGEE. The CDR3 extends over 15 amino acids.

The rearrangement links TRBV3-1 to TRBJ2-2, with TRBD2 matching over 11 bases. The V gene's germline CDR1 is LGHDT and CDR2 YNNKEL (reference sequence). The V and J ends lost 2 bases and 3 bases, in that order; junction bases with no gene match: 5. The CDR3 length is 17 residues. CDR3 sequence (DNA): TGTGCCAGCAGCCAAACTAGCGGGAGCCTACACACCGGGGAGCTGTTTTTT. Residues: CASSQTSGSLHTGELFF.